This TCR beta chain was found in a study of CD8 T cells in ankylosing spondylitis. The germline V gene encodes CDR1 LGHDT and CDR2 YNNKEL (reference sequence). This CDR3 has 15 amino acids. V shed 5 bases, J shed 4 bases, and the junction held 8 bases outside the gene matches. This clonotype was counted between two and nine times. Its antigen remains unidentified. Using quantitative 5'-RACE with molecular barcodes, the authors made TCR beta libraries. TCRdb fed the 5' RACE reads into MiXCR, producing one record per CDR3 protein. The sample shows approximately 550,000 distinct CDR3 sequences, roughly 13% of them seen only once. Whole-study findings and limits: Earlier literature documents some of the motif variants in reactive arthritis synovial fluid and blood. Typical of ankylosing spondylitis blood, it appeared, was a TCR beta motif of seven to nine highly homologous variants. Relatively rare in peripheral blood, disease-linked clones were also CD8+. The authors reported significant enrichment of disease-linked clones in matched ankylosing spondylitis synovial fluid.

Sequenced material: blood, either unsorted or a sorted T cell fraction (not recorded which). This receptor was taken from a male donor with ankylosing spondylitis. V and J are TRBV3-1 and TRBJ2-5; TRBD1 aligns across 9 bases. CDR3: CASSSNTGGGETQYF. The CDR3 nucleotides are TGTGCCAGCAGCTCAAACACAGGGGGCGGAGAGACCCAGTACTTC.